This T cell receptor (beta chain) was identified during a study of type 1 regulatory T cells. As for the study in general: This in vitro CD4 product, T-allo10, is enriched for Tr1 cells and alloantigen-specific.

The graft donor-derived T-allo10 cells reportedly recognize host alloantigens, are anergic, and suppress alloantigen-specifically. The CDR3 consists of 15 residues. Trimming took 5 bases from V and 2 from J, leaving 14 bases between them. CDR1 is SGHAT and CDR2 is FQNNGV in the germline V gene. TCRdb processed the reads anew with MiXCR; each CDR3 protein has one entry. Counted here are 25,000 or so distinct CDR3 sequences, roughly 72% occurring once; the ten biggest clones make up 13% to 15%. This clonotype was recorded only once. Its antigen remains unidentified. The sequenced sample consisted of cultured T cells, either the whole culture or a sorted T cell fraction (not recorded which). Stated subset: Tr1-enriched cell product generated in vitro against host alloantigens. The origin of this receptor is a human donor in good health. V gene TRBV11-2 combines with J gene TRBJ2-3; tentatively, D is TRBD1 (8 bases). This CDR3 is CASSRQGRDTDTQYF. CDR3 DNA: TGTGCCAGCAGCCGACAGGGGAGGGACACAGATACGCAGTATTTT.